A selection of T cell receptor beta chains follows, all from one sample in a study of shared T cell receptors in the human thymus. Produced via immunoSEQ multiplex PCR; TCRdb's table is partial and in-frame only. The table shows approximately 580,000 clones, with around 78% occurring only once. This sample was shared with a second study, whose subject was human thymus T cells.

The source material was thymocytes. These TCRs come from a boy in the first two years of life with a congenital heart defect. CDR3s include the opening cysteine and the closing phenylalanine or tryptophan. D genes are given only for firm matches. Expanded clones are given a class, and other clones once, few, many or no size at all.

d_gene,v_gene,abundance,j_gene,CDR3nt,CDR3aa
TRBD2,TRBV5-4,once,TRBJ2-5,TGTGCCAGCAGCTTGGAAAGGACTAGCGGGGAGGAGACCCAGTACTTC,CASSLERTSGEETQYF
TRBD1,TRBV28,-,TRBJ1-1,TGTGCCAGCAGTGCGACGGGACAGGGTGTCGGCATGAACACTGAAGCTTTCTTT,CASSATGQGVGMNTEAFF
TRBD1,TRBV30,-,TRBJ1-2,TGTGCCTGGCGACAGGGCTTCAACTATGGCTACACCTTC,CAWRQGFNYGYTF
TRBD1,TRBV7-8,-,TRBJ2-1,TGTGCCAGCAGCCCCACGGGGACAGTAATCTACAATGAGCAGTTCTTC,CASSPTGTVIYNEQFF
-,TRBV7-2,-,TRBJ2-1,TGTGCCAGCAGCTTAAATAGCGACAATGAGCAGTTCTTC,CASSLNSDNEQFF
-,TRBV6-1,-,TRBJ2-7,TGTGCCAGTCTCCAGGGATTCTACGAGCAGTACTTC,CASLQGFYEQYF
-,TRBV5-6,-,TRBJ2-2,TGTGCCAGCAGCTTGGCCAAAGCAGCGGGCGGGGAGCTGTTTTTT,CASSLAKAAGGELFF
TRBD1,TRBV4-3,-,TRBJ1-2,TGCGCCAGCAGCCAGGTTATGGGACAGGGGACCTATAACTATGGCTACACCTTC,CASSQVMGQGTYNYGYTF
-,TRBV9,-,TRBJ2-2,TGTGCCAGCAGCGTAGAGAAGGGAGTCACCGGGGAGCTGTTTTTT,CASSVEKGVTGELFF
TRBD1,TRBV4-3,once,TRBJ2-7,TGCGCCAGCAGCGAAGACAGGGGTCTATACGAGCAGTACTTC,CASSEDRGLYEQYF